This TCR beta chain emerged from a study of T-cell memory formation after mild COVID-19. Looking at the study overall: TCR clusters were mostly confined to one donor each.

Findings and caveats of the study: While clones contracting from day 15 to 85 were balanced between CD4 and CD8, later expanders leaned CD4+.

This clonotype turned up a few times. Its antigen is not identified. A 5'RACE reaction primed in the constant segment made cDNA libraries of TCR alpha and TCR beta, and these carried sample barcodes and UMIs. MiXCR, run by TCRdb on the 5' RACE reads, gives a single entry per CDR3 protein. Here the sample spans 550,000 to 600,000 distinct CDR3 sequences, approximately 15% being singletons. Trimming at V came to 6 bases and at J to 7 bases, leaving 12 bases not matched to a gene. The germline V gene has CDR1 MGHRA and CDR2 YSYEKL. This CDR3 has 16 amino acids. The J gene is TRBJ1-2, the V gene TRBV4-1; TRBD1 agrees at 12 bases. This sequence was found in an adult woman who had mild COVID-19 (a few samples of this study predate the infection). Cell type and time point are not known. Material: PBMCs or a T cell subset sorted from them (not recorded which). CDR3 coding DNA: TGCGCCAGCAGACTAATACCGGGACAGGGGGCCAGTGGCTACACCTTC. It is translated as CASRLIPGQGASGYTF.